Described below is a single TCR beta chain sequence and its context. Data came from immunoSEQ multiplex PCR; TCRdb stores just in-frame clones and leaves some out. The sample lists approximately 250,000 clones; approximately 82% were seen once. This entry comes from a study of blood T cell repertoires in COVID-19. Study at large: Spain, Italy and the United States supplied samples that represented acute and convalescent COVID-19.

V was shortened by 5 bases and J by 5 bases, with 19 bases between the two germline ends. There are 15 residues in the CDR3. CDR1 and CDR2 (germline): SGHNT, YYREEE (reference sequence). The V gene is TRBV5-4, the J gene TRBJ2-5; possible D gene TRBD1, 6 bases. Material for sequencing was peripheral blood. This TCR was sampled from a man aged 55-75 years who had recovered from COVID-19. The CDR3 DNA is TGTGCCAGCAGTGTCAGGGGAGTTCGCGTGGAGACCCAGTACTTC. Amino acid sequence: CASSVRGVRVETQYF.